The 32 T cell receptor beta chains below all came from one sample that was sequenced in a study of T cells in Graves' hyperthyroidism and ophthalmopathy. TCR beta CDR3 region amplification was performed from RNA transcripts. First-round RT-PCR with HTBI primers amplified the TCR CDR3 region. MiXCR, run by TCRdb on the multiplex PCR reads, gives a single entry per CDR3 protein. The data contain about 700,000 distinct CDR3 sequences, 45% of them singletons. The sample taken for sequencing was peripheral blood or thyroid tissue (not recorded which). These TCRs come from an adult man with Graves' disease, either hyperthyroidism or ophthalmopathy (not recorded which).

CDR3 residues: CASSIGRGGTQYF. In DNA, the CDR3 is TGTGCCAGCAGCATAGGACGGGGGGGGACCCAGTACTTC. The chain carries TRBV11-2 and TRBJ2-5; 8 bases line up with TRBD2. Germline CDR1 is SGHAT and CDR2 is FQNNGV. The V segment lost 5 bases and the J segment 7 bases; nucleotides outside the gene matches: 6. This CDR3 spans 13 amino acids.

The genes are TRBV7-3 and TRBJ2-7; the D gene is possibly TRBD1 (6 bases). The CDR3 runs to 14 residues. Deletions cut 3 bases from V and 3 bases from J, with 12 bases between. The germline V gene has CDR1 SGHTA and CDR2 FQGTGA. CDR3 DNA: TGTGCCAGCAGCTTGGTAGCAGGGGACTACGAGCAGTACTTC. Translating gives CASSLVAGDYEQYF.

The CDR3 coding sequence is TGCAGCGCAGGACAGCCTATGAGAGGCTACACCTTC. Protein sequence: CSAGQPMRGYTF. The gene calls are TRBV29-1 and TRBJ1-2; D might be TRBD1 (6 bases). From germline, CDR1 is SQVTM and CDR2 ANQGSEA. Deletions cut 7 bases from V and 8 bases from J, with 17 bases between. The CDR3 spans 12 residues.

This clonotype has a single count. The chain has TRBV29-1 and TRBJ2-7; D may be TRBD1 (5 bases). Germline V gene lookup returns CDR1 SQVTM and CDR2 ANQGSEA. The V gene lost 5 bases and the J gene lost 0 bases, with 17 bases spanning the gap. The CDR3 contains 15 residues. DNA for the CDR3: TGCAGCGTTCTACCGGCCCAAGGGGTCTCCTACGAGCAGTACTTC. This encodes CSVLPAQGVSYEQYF.

At least ten counts were recorded for this clonotype. Here the CDR3 DNA reads TGTGCCAGCAGTGAAGCCCCGGACTACGAGCAGTACTTC. This codes for CASSEAPDYEQYF. The V call is TRBV2, the J call TRBJ2-7; D gene unclear. The CDR3 extends over 13 amino acids. Trimming took 0 bases from V and 3 from J, leaving 6 bases between them. Per the germline V gene, CDR1 is SNHLY and CDR2 is FYNNEI.

The sample holds one count of this clonotype. A much larger clone differs from this one at a single base, so this may be a read error. The chain links TRBV29-1 to TRBJ1-1, with 8 positions matching TRBD1. V was clipped by 8 bases and J by 3 bases; unmatched bases: 2. The CDR3 has 11 residues. Germline CDR1 and CDR2: SQVTM and ANQGSEA. The chain's CDR3 is CSQDRDTEAFF. CDR3 bases: TGCAGCCAGGACAGGGACACTGAAGCTTTCTTT.

This clonotype came up many times. V and J are TRBV7-9 and TRBJ2-2; either TRBD1 or TRBD2 may supply D (5 bases each). The CDR3 extends over 16 amino acids. Germline values: CDR1 SEHNR, CDR2 FQNEAQ (reference sequence). V shed 5 bases and J shed 2 bases, with 15 bases lying between them. Here the CDR3 reads CASSHGDQINTGELFF. The CDR3 DNA reads TGTGCCAGCAGCCACGGGGACCAAATAAACACCGGGGAGCTGTTTTTT.

This rearrangement joins TRBV6-1 to TRBJ2-7; D may be TRBD2 (5 bases). The CDR3 covers 13 residues. Germline V lookup: CDR1 MNHNS, CDR2 SASEGT. The germline V and J ends were trimmed by 11 bases and 2 bases, with 16 bases remaining between them. This chain's CDR3 is CAASSGMAYEQYF. In DNA form, the CDR3 reads TGTGCCGCGAGCTCGGGGATGGCCTACGAGCAGTACTTC.

The chain has TRBV6-6 and TRBJ2-5; 11 nucleotides agree with TRBD1. The germline V gene encodes CDR1 MNHNY and CDR2 SVGAGI (reference sequence). The length of the CDR3 is 18 residues. Trimming took 0 bases from V and 5 from J; bases not matched to a gene: 11. Here the CDR3 DNA reads TGTGCCAGCAGTTACTCAGGGACAGGGGGACCGAGGGGCGAGACCCAGTACTTC. The encoded protein is CASSYSGTGGPRGETQYF.

The genes are TRBV9 and TRBJ2-5; a possible D gene is TRBD1 (6 bases). Trimming left V 4 bases short and J 0 bases short, with 13 bases between. Per the germline V gene, CDR1 is SGDLS and CDR2 is YYNGEE. CDR3 length equals 15 residues. In DNA form, the CDR3 reads TGTGCCAGCAGCAATCACAGGGCCAACCAAGAGACCCAGTACTTC. It specifies CASSNHRANQETQYF.

The chain links TRBV25-1 to TRBJ2-7; the match to TRBD2 covers 12 bases. This CDR3 is 18 amino acids long. Trimming cost V 1 base and J 4 bases; bases outside gene matches: 11. CDR1 and CDR2 (germline): MGHDK, SYGVNS. CDR3: CASSEFRTSGASLYEQYF. The CDR3 DNA reads as TGTGCCAGCAGTGAATTCAGGACTAGCGGGGCCTCGTTGTACGAGCAGTACTTC.

This clonotype occurred many times. The gene calls are TRBV7-8 and TRBJ2-7; unclear D gene. The CDR3 is 13 amino acids. V shed 3 bases and J shed 1 base, with 7 bases lying between them. Germline values: CDR1 SGHVS, CDR2 FQNEAQ. The CDR3, as DNA: TGTGCCAGCAGCTTCAAGCGTTCCTACGAGCAGTACTTC. Protein sequence: CASSFKRSYEQYF.

This clonotype was seen a handful of times. The chain couples TRBV7-2 to TRBJ1-2; 7 nucleotides agree with TRBD1. Trimming cost V 1 base and J 4 bases; bases outside gene matches: 6. The CDR3 has 15 residues. CDR1 is SGHTA and CDR2 is FQGNSA in the germline V gene. DNA of the CDR3: TGTGCCAGCAGCTTAGGACAGGGAGGCCCCTATGGCTACACCTTC. Protein: CASSLGQGGPYGYTF.

V usage is TRBV7-2 and J usage is TRBJ2-7; TRBD2 matches 8 bases. Germline V gene data show CDR1 as SGHTA and CDR2 as FQGNSA. The CDR3 totals 10 residues. V was pared by 9 bases and J by 7 bases, with 2 bases of the junction left unmatched. The CDR3 spells CARLAAEQYF. In DNA form, the CDR3 reads TGTGCCAGACTAGCGGCAGAGCAGTACTTC.

This clonotype was detected a few times. J is TRBJ1-1 and V is TRBV19, with D tentatively TRBD1 (6 bases). Germline V gives CDR1 LNHDA, CDR2 SQIVND (reference sequence). The CDR3 is made up of 14 amino acids. V lost 9 bases to trimming and J lost 5 bases, with 19 bases between them. The CDR3, as DNA: TGTGCCAGCTATGACCGGGACACAAGTACTGAAGCTTTCTTT. Translation: CASYDRDTSTEAFF.

V gene TRBV6-1 combines with J gene TRBJ2-7; 12 bases are a match to TRBD2. This CDR3 is built from 16 residues. Per the germline V gene, CDR1 is MNHNS and CDR2 is SASEGT. The V and J ends lost 8 bases and 0 bases, in that order; junction bases with no gene match: 8. The CDR3 bases are TGTGCCAGCTCACGGACTAGCGGGACGAGCTCCTACGAGCAGTACTTC. This encodes CASSRTSGTSSYEQYF.

This clonotype was detected a few times. The chain carries TRBV7-3 and TRBJ2-2, with 12 bases fitting TRBD2. The CDR3 extends over 17 amino acids. CDR1 SGHTA and CDR2 FQGTGA come from the germline V gene. With V trimmed by 5 bases and J by 7 bases, 11 bases remained unmatched. This CDR3 reads CASSHTRTSGEGGELFF. Written as DNA, the CDR3 is TGTGCCAGCAGCCACACCCGGACTAGCGGGGAGGGCGGGGAGCTGTTTTTT.

This clonotype came up many times. The chain carries TRBV29-1 and TRBJ2-2, with D perhaps TRBD1 (5 bases). The CDR3 runs to 15 residues. CDR1 is SQVTM, CDR2 ANQGSEA, per germline. The V end was cut by 6 bases, the J end by 0 bases, with 14 bases between. In DNA form, the CDR3 reads TGCAGCGTGCGGCGTCAGACAGCGAACACCGGGGAGCTGTTTTTT. Translated: CSVRRQTANTGELFF.

This clonotype came up many times. This rearrangement joins TRBV7-9 to TRBJ1-1, with 11 bases that match TRBD1. Germline lookup yields CDR1 SEHNR and CDR2 FQNEAQ (reference sequence). The CDR3 is made up of 17 amino acids. The trim removed 1 base at V and 1 base at J, leaving 5 bases unmatched. The CDR3 nucleotides read TGTGCCAGCAGCTTAGGGACAGGGGGCTTAAAGAACACTGAAGCTTTCTTT. Amino acids: CASSLGTGGLKNTEAFF.

Note on this clonotype: Only one base separates this from a far larger clonotype, so it likely reflects a read error. V is TRBV2 and J is TRBJ1-1; D uncertain. The CDR3 has 11 residues. Trimming left V 6 bases short and J 3 bases short, with 5 bases between. Germline V lookup: CDR1 SNHLY, CDR2 FYNNEI. CDR3 bases: TGTGCCAGCAGATTGGACACTGAAGCTTTCTTT. Residues: CASRLDTEAFF. Full variable domain (remainder filled in from reference TRBV2 and TRBJ1-1): EPEVTQTPSHQVTQMGQEVILRCVPISNHLYFYWYRQILGQKVEFLVSFYNNEISEKSEIFDDQFSVERPDGSNFTLKIRSTKLEDSAMYFCASRLDTEAFFGQGTRLTVV.

V and J are TRBV5-4 and TRBJ1-6; TRBD1 matches 7 bases. The CDR3 contains 14 residues. Germline loops: CDR1 SGHNT, CDR2 YYREEE (reference sequence). Germline trimming cut 4 bases from V and 8 bases from J; bases unmatched to any gene: 6. The CDR3, as DNA: TGTGCCAGCAGCGTGGACAGGCGTTATTCACCCCTCCACTTT. Translating it yields CASSVDRRYSPLHF.

The V gene is TRBV7-8, the J gene TRBJ1-1; D is perhaps TRBD1 (6 bases). CDR1 SGHVS and CDR2 FQNEAQ come from the germline V gene. Trimming shortened V by 6 bases and J by 6 bases, and 20 bases separated the two germline ends. The CDR3 extends over 15 amino acids. The CDR3 bases are TGTGCCAGCAGTGAGGCGGGGGGAGGGGGATCTGAAGCTTTCTTT. This codes for CASSEAGGGGSEAFF.

The chain links TRBV2 to TRBJ2-5; TRBD1 matches at 10 bases. The trim removed 1 base at V and 5 bases at J, leaving 4 bases unmatched. The CDR3 covers 15 residues. Germline loops: CDR1 SNHLY, CDR2 FYNNEI. The CDR3 sequence is CASSEGGQGDETQYF. In DNA form, the CDR3 reads TGTGCCAGCAGTGAAGGCGGACAGGGGGACGAGACCCAGTACTTC.

This sequence joins TRBV7-8 and TRBJ1-6; D remains ambiguous. There are 15 residues in the CDR3. Germline V gene data show CDR1 as SGHVS and CDR2 as FQNEAQ. Trimming left V 2 bases short and J 7 bases short, with 12 bases between. The CDR3 sequence is CASSLKSGRNSPLHF. The CDR3 nucleotides read TGTGCCAGCAGCTTAAAGTCAGGCCGGAATTCACCCCTCCACTTT.

This chain uses TRBV6-5 with TRBJ1-1; D gene uncertain. The CDR3 sequence is 16 residues long. Germline V gene data show CDR1 as MNHEY and CDR2 as SVGAGI. V was pared by 6 bases and J by 2 bases, with 19 bases between. CDR3 sequence reads: CASRYPGSQSNTEAFF. The CDR3 nucleotides read TGTGCCAGCAGGTACCCGGGATCCCAAAGCAACACTGAAGCTTTCTTT.

The chain joins TRBV15 to TRBJ1-2, with 9 bases lining up with TRBD1. The V segment lost 3 bases and the J segment 11 bases; nucleotides outside the gene matches: 4. CDR1 LNHNV and CDR2 YYDKDF come from the germline V gene (reference sequence). This CDR3 comprises 12 residues. The CDR3 spells CATSSSGQGYTF. The CDR3 nucleotides are TGTGCCACCAGCAGTTCGGGACAGGGATACACCTTC.

This clonotype was counted a few times. This rearrangement joins TRBV27 to TRBJ1-1, with a possible D match to TRBD1 (6 bases). The CDR3 has 12 amino acids. The V end was cut by 8 bases, the J end by 9 bases, with 16 bases between. CDR1 and CDR2 (germline): MNHEY, SMNVEV (reference sequence). The CDR3 here is CASGRRTEKAFF. The DNA of the CDR3 is TGTGCCAGCGGCCGACGGACAGAAAAAGCTTTCTTT.

The chain uses TRBV7-2 and TRBJ1-5, with a weak D call TRBD1 (5 bases). Deletions cut 7 bases from V and 2 bases from J, with 27 bases between. CDR3 length: 19 residues. Per the germline V gene, CDR1 is SGHTA and CDR2 is FQGNSA. CDR3 residues: CASNFKWGISVGRNQPQHF. In DNA form, the CDR3 reads TGTGCCAGCAACTTCAAGTGGGGGATCAGTGTTGGCCGCAATCAGCCCCAGCATTTT.

The rearrangement joins TRBV10-3 to TRBJ2-2; 9 bases line up with TRBD2. Germline V gives CDR1 ENHRY, CDR2 SYGVKD. This CDR3 spans 16 amino acids. The V segment lost 0 bases and the J segment 2 bases; nucleotides outside the gene matches: 1. The CDR3 DNA reads TGTGCCATCAGTGAGTCGACTAGCGGAAACACCGGGGAGCTGTTTTTT. Translated, it gives CAISESTSGNTGELFF.

Of note for this clonotype: A much larger clone differs from this one at a single base, so this may be a read error. Since no conserved phenylalanine or tryptophan closes the CDR3, a read error is the likely cause. The chain combines TRBV9 with TRBJ1-2; the D gene is possibly TRBD1 (6 bases). This CDR3 is built from 13 residues. Germline values: CDR1 SGDLS, CDR2 YYNGEE. V shed 3 bases and J shed 3 bases, with 9 bases lying between them. CDR3 region: CASSGDNHYGYTL. DNA for the CDR3: TGTGCCAGCAGCGGGGACAACCACTATGGCTACACCCTC.

CDR3 region: CSFRDEAFF. DNA for the CDR3: TGCAGCTTCAGGGATGAAGCTTTCTTT. The J gene is TRBJ1-1, the V gene TRBV29-1, with D possibly TRBD1 on 5 matching bases. CDR1 is SQVTM and CDR2 is ANQGSEA in the germline V gene. CDR3 size: 9 residues. The V end lost 8 bases, the J end lost 7 bases, and 8 bases lay between the germline ends.

V and J are TRBV3-1 and TRBJ2-7; D might be TRBD2 (6 bases). V was trimmed by 10 bases and J by 4 bases, leaving 20 bases between them. CDR1 is LGHDT, CDR2 YNNKEL, per germline (reference sequence). The CDR3 consists of 14 residues. CDR3 coding DNA: TGTGCCATCCAGGACTACACATCCCCTTACGAGCAGTACTTC. This encodes CAIQDYTSPYEQYF.